The source of this T cell receptor (beta chain) is a study of cytomegalovirus exposure and HLA in healthy donors. Looking at the study overall: In a previous analysis, some 120 million unique TCR beta sequences were found from about 179 million T cells. Study outcomes and limitations: A later analysis reportedly found fewer N-insertions in an Asian-associated ancestry cluster than the roughly 670-donor mean.

A word on this clone: The antigen is not known.

PCR was performed using 60 Vbeta and 13 Jbeta primers. Authors' processing steps: Later work found 65 million to 90 million unique TCR beta chains, with 9.5 million to 11 million shared. Assay used: immunoSEQ multiplex PCR; TCRdb lists only in-frame clones, some missing. Clonal size and the V and J genes are those of that table, whereas D and trimming came from the DNA. The sample shows about 100,000 clones, 76% of them seen only once. Nominally healthy donors were sampled, though unrecorded immune exposures were likely. This CDR3 spans 17 amino acids. Trimming stripped 0 bases from V and 4 bases from J, with 19 bases between. Germline-derived CDR1 and CDR2 are SGHTS and YDEGEE.

The sample comprised PBMCs. This TCR came from a woman aged 18-29 years in good health and CMV-seropositive. V usage is TRBV5-8 and J usage is TRBJ1-2; D not resolved. CDR3 sequence reads: CASSLEALSRGSYGYTF. CDR3 nucleotide sequence: TGTGCCAGCAGCTTGGAGGCCTTAAGCCGAGGGAGCTATGGCTACACCTTC.